This record covers a single TCR beta chain. V was shortened by 5 bases and J by 4 bases, with 11 bases between the two germline ends. The CDR3 runs to 13 residues. The V gene's germline CDR1 is SGHTA and CDR2 FQGTGA. These data belong to a study of T cell responses to AZD1222 COVID-19 vaccine. Data came from immunoSEQ multiplex PCR; TCRdb stores just in-frame clones and leaves some out. The repertoire has about 75,000 clones, 80% to 90% of them found once; the top ten carry around 18%. This TCR was sampled from an adult who received the AZD1222 COVID-19 vaccine. Specimen: peripheral blood, collected 28 days after the second AZD1222 dose. V usage is TRBV7-3 and J usage is TRBJ1-1; D call uncertain. This CDR3 is CASSLRRSTEAFF. DNA for the CDR3: TGTGCCAGCAGCCTCCGACGGTCCACTGAAGCTTTCTTT.